The entry that follows covers one T cell receptor beta chain sequence. Antigen unknown. In germline, CDR1 is MNHEY, CDR2 SMNVEV (reference sequence). Unmatched junction bases numbered 5, after V lost 6 bases and J lost 7 bases. The length of the CDR3 is 13 residues. This sample was taken from a study of shared clonotypes between healthy human individuals. Regarding the study as a whole: The study drew on few donors, limiting represented genetic and exposure-history diversity.

The authors distributed each subset's genomic DNA evenly over several immunoSEQ plates. The authors sequenced unsorted PBMC DNA on ten immunoSEQ deep assay plates. Assay used: immunoSEQ multiplex PCR; TCRdb lists only in-frame clones, some missing. Of about half a million clones in the sample, roughly 80% were seen once. The chain uses TRBV27 and TRBJ2-1; 8 nucleotides match TRBD1. This sequence was found in a woman between 40 and 55 years old in good health. Some clones in this sample may be carry-over from other donors' samples. Sequenced: PBMCs. The CDR3 DNA reads TGTGCCAGCAGCCTTACAGGGGGGAATGAGCAGTTCTTC. Translating gives CASSLTGGNEQFF.